This T cell receptor (beta chain) appears in the sequencing data of a study of T-cell memory formation after mild COVID-19 (dated by TCRdb to the early 2020s). Context from the whole study: Most TCR sequence clusters were specific to one of the two donors. In a couple of donors, T-cell clones that expanded and contracted after mild COVID-19 were followed by sequencing TCRalpha and TCRbeta repertoires longitudinally. Two young, previously healthy adult volunteers, one female and one male, were included in the cohort. Here is what the overall study found, with its caveats: From day 15 to 85, contracting clones showed balanced CD4/CD8 phenotypes, whereas a second wave of clones that expanded from day 15 to 37 leaned towards CD4+. SARS-CoV-2 specificity of the second-wave clones peaking on day 37 was not confirmed. Some responding clones were detected in pre-infection memory, which suggested that pre-existing cross-reactive memory T cells had joined the SARS-CoV-2 response. Contracting CD4+ clones were located mainly in the CM and EM memory subsets, whereas CD8+ clones were found to be enriched in EMRA. The study covered only a couple of mild cases, and larger cohorts including severe cases with pre-infection samples were considered necessary.

Ficoll-Paque density gradient centrifugation was used to isolate PBMCs. Remarks on this clonotype: Its antigen is not yet known. One base away there is no much larger clone; base qualities are not given.

CDR1 is given as SEHNR and CDR2 as FQNEAQ, both from the germline V gene (reference sequence). Reading from cysteine to phenylalanine, the CDR3 counts 14 amino acids. Here the CDR3 DNA is all that survives: 42 bases in frame from base 1. Trimming removed 1 base from V and 7 bases from J; the gene matches leave 5 bases unexplained. The reads were generated on an Illumina NovaSeq 6000. cDNA libraries for TCRalpha and TCRbeta were prepared by 5'RACE using constant-segment primers, with sample barcodes and unique molecular identifiers added. RNA was extracted from every sample with Trizol reagent. Libraries were amplified in two PCR steps, with a second sample barcode and Illumina TruSeq adapters added in the second step. Sequencing of libraries was performed on an Illumina NovaSeq with 2 x 150 bp paired-end reads. For the original study's pipeline: The reads were demultiplexed and collapsed into UMI-guided consensus sequences using migec v1.2.7. Using mixcr v2.1.11, UMI consensuses were aligned to TRA and TRB V and J templates and then assembled into clonotypes. Clonotypes were classified as expanded or contracted when called significant by both edgeR and NoisET, with noise models trained on biological replicates. For edgeR calls, the thresholds were a false discovery rate-adjusted p below 0.01 and a log2 fold-change of 1. As an exploratory analysis of dynamics, PCA with hierarchical clustering was applied to max-normalized trajectories of the 1000 most abundant clonotypes. Separately sequenced CD4+ and CD8+ repertoires were used to assign the CD4 or CD8 phenotype of responding clones. TCRdb passed the public sequencing reads through fastp at Q25 and MiXCR, retaining productive beta sequences. Identical CDR3 proteins give one entry, which carries the most common genes and DNA. For this entry, the V and J calls and clone size follow TCRdb and not the study's own pipeline. The sample contains 400,000 to 550,000 distinct CDR3 sequences, more than 20% of them found a single time. The ten largest clones take up around an eighth of the sample.

The sequence is built from TRBV7-9 and TRBJ2-5; 8 bases in between match TRBD1. The source material was PBMCs or a T cell subset sorted from them (not recorded which). The source is an adult woman who had mild COVID-19 (a few samples of this study predate the infection). The sample titles of this study are shuffled in the database, so cell type and time point are left out; the donor was told from shared clones. The bases are TGTGCCAGCAGCTTAGGAGGACAGGGATCGACCCAGTACTTC. This translates into CASSLGGQGSTQYF.